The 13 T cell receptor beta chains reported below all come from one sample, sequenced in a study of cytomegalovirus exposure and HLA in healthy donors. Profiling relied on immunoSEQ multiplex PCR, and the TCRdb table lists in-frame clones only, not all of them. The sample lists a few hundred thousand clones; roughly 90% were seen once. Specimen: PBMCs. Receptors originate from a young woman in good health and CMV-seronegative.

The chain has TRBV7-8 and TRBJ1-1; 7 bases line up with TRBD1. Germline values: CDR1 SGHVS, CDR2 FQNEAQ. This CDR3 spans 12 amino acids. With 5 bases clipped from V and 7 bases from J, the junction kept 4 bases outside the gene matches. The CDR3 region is CASSPGTDEAFF. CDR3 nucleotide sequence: TGTGCCAGCAGCCCGGGGACAGATGAAGCTTTCTTT. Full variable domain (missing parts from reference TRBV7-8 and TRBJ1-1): GAGVSQSPRYKVAKRGQDVALRCDPISGHVSLFWYQQALGQGPEFLTYFQNEAQLDKSGLPSDRFFAERPEGSVSTLKIQRTQQEDSAVYLCASSPGTDEAFFGQGTRLTVV.

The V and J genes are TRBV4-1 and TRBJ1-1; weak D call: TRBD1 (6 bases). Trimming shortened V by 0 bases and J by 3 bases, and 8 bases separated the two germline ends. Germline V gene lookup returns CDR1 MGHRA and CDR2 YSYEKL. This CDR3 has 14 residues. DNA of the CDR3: TGCGCCAGCAGCCAAGAACAGGGATACACTGAAGCTTTCTTT. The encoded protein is CASSQEQGYTEAFF.

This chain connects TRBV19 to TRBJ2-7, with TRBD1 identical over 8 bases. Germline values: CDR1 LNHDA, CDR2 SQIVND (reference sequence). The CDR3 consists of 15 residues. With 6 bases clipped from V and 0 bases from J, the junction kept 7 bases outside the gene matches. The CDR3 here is CASRSTTGASYEQYF. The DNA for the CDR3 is TGTGCCAGTAGATCGACGACAGGGGCCTCCTACGAGCAGTACTTC. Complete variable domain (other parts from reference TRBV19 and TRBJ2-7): DGGITQSPKYLFRKEGQNVTLSCEQNLNHDAMYWYRQDPGQGLRLIYYSQIVNDFQKGDIAEGYSVSREKKESFPLTVTSAQKNPTAFYLCASRSTTGASYEQYFGPGTRLTVT.

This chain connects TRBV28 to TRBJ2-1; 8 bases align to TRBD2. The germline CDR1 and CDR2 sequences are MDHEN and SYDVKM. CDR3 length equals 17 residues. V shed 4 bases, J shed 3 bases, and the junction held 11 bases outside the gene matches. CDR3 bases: TGTGCCAGCAGTTCCCACCGTACTAGCGGACTCTACAATGAGCAGTTCTTC. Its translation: CASSSHRTSGLYNEQFF. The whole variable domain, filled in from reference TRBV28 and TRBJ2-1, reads DVKVTQSSRYLVKRTGEKVFLECVQDMDHENMFWYRQDPGLGLRLIYFSYDVKMKEKGDIPEGYSVSREKKERFSLILESASTNQTSMYLCASSSHRTSGLYNEQFFGPGTRLTVL.

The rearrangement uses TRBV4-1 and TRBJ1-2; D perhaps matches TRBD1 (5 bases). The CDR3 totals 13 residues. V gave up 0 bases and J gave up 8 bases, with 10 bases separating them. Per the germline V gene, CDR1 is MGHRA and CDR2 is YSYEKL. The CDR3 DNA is TGCGCCAGCAGCCAAGATAAGGGGTGGGGCTACACCTTC. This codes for CASSQDKGWGYTF.

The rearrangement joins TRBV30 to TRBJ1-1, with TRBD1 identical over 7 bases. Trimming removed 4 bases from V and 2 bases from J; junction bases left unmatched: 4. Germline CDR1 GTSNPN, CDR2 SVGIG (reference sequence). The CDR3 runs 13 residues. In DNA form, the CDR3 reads TGTGCCTGGATGGGACAGCTAAACACTGAAGCTTTCTTT. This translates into CAWMGQLNTEAFF.

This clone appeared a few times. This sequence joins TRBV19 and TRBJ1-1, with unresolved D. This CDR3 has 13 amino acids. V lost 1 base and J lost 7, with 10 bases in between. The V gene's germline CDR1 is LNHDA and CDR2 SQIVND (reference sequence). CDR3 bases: TGTGCCAGTAGTATAGGTGCAGGCCGTGAAGCTTTCTTT. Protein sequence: CASSIGAGREAFF.

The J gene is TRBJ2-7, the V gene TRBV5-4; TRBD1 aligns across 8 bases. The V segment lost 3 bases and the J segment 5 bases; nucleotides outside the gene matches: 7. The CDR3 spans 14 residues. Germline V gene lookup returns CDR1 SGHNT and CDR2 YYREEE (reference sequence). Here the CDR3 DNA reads TGTGCCAGCAGCTCCCTGGACAGGGCAGACGAGCAGTACTTC. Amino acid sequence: CASSSLDRADEQYF.

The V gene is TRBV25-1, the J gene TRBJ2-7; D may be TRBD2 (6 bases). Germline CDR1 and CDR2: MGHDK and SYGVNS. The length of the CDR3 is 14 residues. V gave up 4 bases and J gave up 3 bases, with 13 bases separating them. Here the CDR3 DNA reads TGTGCCAGCAGTGCCGGAGGGCCCTTCTACGAGCAGTACTTC. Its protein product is CASSAGGPFYEQYF.

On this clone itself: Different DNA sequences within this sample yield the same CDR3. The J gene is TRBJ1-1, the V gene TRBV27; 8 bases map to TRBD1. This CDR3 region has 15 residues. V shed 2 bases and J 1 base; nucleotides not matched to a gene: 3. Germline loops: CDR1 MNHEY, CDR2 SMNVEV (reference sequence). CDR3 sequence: CASSLDRGPNTEAFF. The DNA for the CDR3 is TGTGCCAGCAGTTTAGACAGGGGCCCGAACACTGAAGCTTTCTTT.

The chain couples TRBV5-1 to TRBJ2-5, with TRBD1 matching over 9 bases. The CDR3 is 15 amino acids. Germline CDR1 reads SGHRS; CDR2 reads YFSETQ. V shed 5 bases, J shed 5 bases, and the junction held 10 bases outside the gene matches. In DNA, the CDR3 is TGCGCCAGCAGACCGACAGGGGGTGGGTGGGAGACCCAGTACTTC. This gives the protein CASRPTGGGWETQYF.

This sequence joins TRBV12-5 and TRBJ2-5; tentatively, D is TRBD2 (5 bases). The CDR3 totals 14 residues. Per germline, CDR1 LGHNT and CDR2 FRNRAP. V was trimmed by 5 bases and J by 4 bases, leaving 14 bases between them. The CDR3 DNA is TGTGCTAGTGGTAGCGGAGACCCAGGAGAGACCCAGTACTTC. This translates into CASGSGDPGETQYF.

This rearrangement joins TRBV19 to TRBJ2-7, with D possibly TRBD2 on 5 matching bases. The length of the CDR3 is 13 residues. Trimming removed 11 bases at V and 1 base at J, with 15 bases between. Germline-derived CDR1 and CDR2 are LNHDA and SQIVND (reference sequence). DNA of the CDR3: TGTGCCGGAGGTTCTTACCTTTCCTACGAGCAGTACTTC. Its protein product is CAGGSYLSYEQYF.